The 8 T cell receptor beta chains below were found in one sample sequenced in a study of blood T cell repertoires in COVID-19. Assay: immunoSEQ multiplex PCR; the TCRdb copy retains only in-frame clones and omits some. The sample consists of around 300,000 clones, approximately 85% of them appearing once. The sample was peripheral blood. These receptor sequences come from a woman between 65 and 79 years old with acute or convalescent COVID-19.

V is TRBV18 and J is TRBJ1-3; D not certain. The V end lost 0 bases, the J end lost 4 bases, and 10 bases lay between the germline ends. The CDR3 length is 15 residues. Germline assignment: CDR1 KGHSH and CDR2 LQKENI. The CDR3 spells CASSPPRARGNTIYF. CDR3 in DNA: TGTGCCAGCTCACCACCGAGGGCGCGAGGAAACACCATATATTTT.

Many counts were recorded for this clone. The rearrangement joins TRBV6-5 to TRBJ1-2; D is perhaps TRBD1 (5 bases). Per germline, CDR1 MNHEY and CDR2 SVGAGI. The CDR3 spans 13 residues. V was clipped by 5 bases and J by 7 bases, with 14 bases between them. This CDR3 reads CASSRTQGRGYTF. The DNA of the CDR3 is TGTGCCAGCAGTCGAACCCAGGGCCGTGGCTACACCTTC.

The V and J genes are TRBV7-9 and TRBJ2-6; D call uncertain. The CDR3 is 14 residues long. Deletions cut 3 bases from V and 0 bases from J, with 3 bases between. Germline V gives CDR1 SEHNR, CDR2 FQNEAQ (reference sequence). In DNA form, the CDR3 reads TGTGCCAGCAGCTTCAGCTCTGGGGCCAACGTCCTGACTTTC. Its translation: CASSFSSGANVLTF.

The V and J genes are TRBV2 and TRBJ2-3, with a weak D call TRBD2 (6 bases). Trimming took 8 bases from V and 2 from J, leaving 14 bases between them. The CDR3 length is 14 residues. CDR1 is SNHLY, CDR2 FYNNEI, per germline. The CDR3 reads CASCGGDLTDTQYF. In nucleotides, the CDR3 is TGTGCCAGCTGTGGCGGGGACCTCACAGATACGCAGTATTTT.

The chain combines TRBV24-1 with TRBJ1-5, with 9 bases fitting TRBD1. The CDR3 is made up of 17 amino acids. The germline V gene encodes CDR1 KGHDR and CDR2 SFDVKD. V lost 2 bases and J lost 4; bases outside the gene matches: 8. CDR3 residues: CATSDSRDRARNQPQHF. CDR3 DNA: TGTGCCACCAGTGATTCGCGGGACAGGGCTCGAAATCAGCCCCAGCATTTT.

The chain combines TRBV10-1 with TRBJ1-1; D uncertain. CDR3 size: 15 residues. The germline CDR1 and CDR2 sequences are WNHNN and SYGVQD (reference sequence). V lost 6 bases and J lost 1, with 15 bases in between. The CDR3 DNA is TGCGCCAGCAGGACTCCAGGCGGGTGGAACACTGAAGCTTTCTTT. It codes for CASRTPGGWNTEAFF.

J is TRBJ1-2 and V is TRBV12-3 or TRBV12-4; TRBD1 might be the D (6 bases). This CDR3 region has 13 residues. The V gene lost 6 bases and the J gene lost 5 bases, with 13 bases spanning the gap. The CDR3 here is CASSQGQEYGYTF. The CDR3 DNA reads TGTGCCAGCAGCCAGGGACAAGAATATGGCTACACCTTC.

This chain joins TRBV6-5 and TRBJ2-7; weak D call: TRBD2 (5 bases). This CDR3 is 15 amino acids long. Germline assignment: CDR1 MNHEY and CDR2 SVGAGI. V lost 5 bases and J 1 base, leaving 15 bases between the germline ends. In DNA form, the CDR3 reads TGTGCCAGCAGTCCTCCGGGAACTAATTCCTACGAGCAGTACTTC. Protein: CASSPPGTNSYEQYF.